This TCR beta chain was sequenced in a study of T cells in Graves' hyperthyroidism and ophthalmopathy. The study's findings and limits: Ophthalmopathy could be told apart from stable hyperthyroidism with a 13 V-J model.

Notes on this clonotype: Antigen specificity is unknown.

From RNA transcripts, TCR beta CDR3 regions were amplified. The HTBI primer set drove a first-round RT-PCR of the TCR CDR3. MiXCR, applied by TCRdb to the multiplex PCR reads, yields one record per CDR3 protein. Among more than 40,000 distinct CDR3 sequences listed, roughly 50% were seen once. V shed 1 base and J shed 4 bases, with 10 bases lying between them. This CDR3 region has 14 residues. The germline CDR1 and CDR2 sequences are SEHNR and FQNEAQ (reference sequence). The chain employs TRBV7-9 and TRBJ1-2; TRBD1 is a possible D gene (6 bases). The clonotype comes from a woman aged 45-65 years with Graves' hyperthyroidism. Input material: peripheral blood or thyroid tissue (not recorded which). This CDR3 is CASSLEQGGYGYTF. The CDR3 DNA is TGTGCCAGCAGCTTAGAACAGGGAGGCTATGGCTACACCTTC.